This T cell receptor (beta chain) was identified during a study of CD8 T cells in ankylosing spondylitis. TCRdb ran MiXCR on the 5' RACE reads and lists one entry per CDR3 protein. Among tens of thousands of distinct CDR3 sequences listed, more than 5.5% were seen once. Germline values: CDR1 SNHLY, CDR2 FYNNEI. This CDR3 is built from 15 residues. Trimming left V 2 bases short and J 1 base short, with 9 bases between. The study, taken as a whole, reports: The study identified a TCR beta motif of eight highly homologous variants that appeared characteristic of ankylosing spondylitis blood. Disease-linked clones reportedly showed significant enrichment in matched ankylosing spondylitis synovial fluid. Within peripheral blood, clones linked to disease were CD8+ and relatively rare. A subset of motif variants has previously been described in the synovial fluid and blood of reactive arthritis.

Note on this clonotype: Its antigen is as yet unknown.

The sequenced sample was synovial fluid, either unsorted or a sorted T cell fraction (not recorded which). The chain joins TRBV2 to TRBJ1-5; perhaps TRBD1 as D (5 bases). The origin of this receptor is a male donor with ankylosing spondylitis. The CDR3 DNA follows: TGTGCCAGCAGTGAAACAGGTCTGAGCAATCAGCCCCAGCATTTT. It yields the protein CASSETGLSNQPQHF.